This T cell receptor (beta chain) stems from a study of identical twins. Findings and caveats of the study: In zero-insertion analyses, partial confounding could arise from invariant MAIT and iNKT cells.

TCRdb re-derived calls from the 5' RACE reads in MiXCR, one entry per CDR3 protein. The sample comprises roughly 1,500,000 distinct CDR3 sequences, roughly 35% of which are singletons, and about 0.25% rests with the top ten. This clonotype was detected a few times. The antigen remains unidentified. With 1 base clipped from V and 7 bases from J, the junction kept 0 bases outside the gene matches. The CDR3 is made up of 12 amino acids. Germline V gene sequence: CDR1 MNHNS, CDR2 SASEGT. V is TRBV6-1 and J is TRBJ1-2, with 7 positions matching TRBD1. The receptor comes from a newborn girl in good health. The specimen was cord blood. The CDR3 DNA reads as TGTGCCAGCAGTGAAGGGACAGGTGGCTACACCTTC. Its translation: CASSEGTGGYTF.